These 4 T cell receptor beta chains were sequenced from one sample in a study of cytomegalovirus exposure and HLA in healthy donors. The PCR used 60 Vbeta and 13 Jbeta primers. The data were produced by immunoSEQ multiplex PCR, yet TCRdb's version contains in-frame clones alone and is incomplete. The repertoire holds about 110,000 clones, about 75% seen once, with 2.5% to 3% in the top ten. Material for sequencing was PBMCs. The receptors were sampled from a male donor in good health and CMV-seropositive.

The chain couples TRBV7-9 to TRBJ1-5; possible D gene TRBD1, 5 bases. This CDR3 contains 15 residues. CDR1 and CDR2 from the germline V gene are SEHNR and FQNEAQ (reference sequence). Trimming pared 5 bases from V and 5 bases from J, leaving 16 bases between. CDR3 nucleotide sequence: TGTGCCAGCAGCCTAGGGTGGGGGGGAGATCAGCCCCAGCATTTT. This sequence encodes CASSLGWGGDQPQHF.

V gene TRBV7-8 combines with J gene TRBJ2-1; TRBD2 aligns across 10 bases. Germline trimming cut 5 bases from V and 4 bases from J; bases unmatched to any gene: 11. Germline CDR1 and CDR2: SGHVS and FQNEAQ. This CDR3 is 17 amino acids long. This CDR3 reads CASSPVYVLAGYNEQFF. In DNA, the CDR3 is TGTGCCAGCAGCCCCGTATACGTACTAGCGGGGTACAATGAGCAGTTCTTC.

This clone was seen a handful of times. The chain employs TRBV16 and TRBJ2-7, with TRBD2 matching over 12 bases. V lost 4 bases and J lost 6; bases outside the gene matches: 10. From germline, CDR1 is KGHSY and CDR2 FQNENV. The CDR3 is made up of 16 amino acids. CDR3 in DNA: TGTGCCAGCAGCCCCGGGGAACTAGCGGGAGGCAGCGAGCAGTACTTC. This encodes CASSPGELAGGSEQYF.

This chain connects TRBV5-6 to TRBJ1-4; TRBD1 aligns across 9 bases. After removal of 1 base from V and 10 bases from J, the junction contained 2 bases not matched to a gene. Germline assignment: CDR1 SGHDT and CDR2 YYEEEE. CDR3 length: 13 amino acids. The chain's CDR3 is CASSLWTGAKLFF. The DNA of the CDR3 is TGTGCCAGCAGCTTGTGGACAGGGGCAAAACTGTTTTTT.